The sequence of this TCR beta chain was determined in a study of glioma-infiltrating T cells after dendritic cell vaccination (dated by TCRdb to 2015 to 2016). Notes on the research overall: A cohort of about 15 glioblastoma patients from Phase I and II dendritic cell vaccination trials was included, of whom 9 were newly diagnosed and 6 had recurrent disease. Between about 2002 and 2012, the patients were given dendritic cell vaccination pulsed with autologous tumor lysate. The vaccine was prepared from monocyte-derived dendritic cells that were cultured for roughly seven days with IL-4 and GM-CSF and then pulsed overnight with autologous tumor lysate. Patients received three intradermal dendritic cell vaccine injections at biweekly intervals in the arm below the axilla. Tumor-infiltrating lymphocyte content was quantified and tumor and blood repertoires were compared in dendritic cell-vaccinated glioblastoma patients by deep sequencing of TCR beta CDR3 regions. Survival after dendritic cell vaccination was correlated with TCR sequencing metrics, such as TIL content and the overlap between tumor and blood repertoires. Overall study results and their limits: The three-group TCR overlap response model was described as speculative and requiring prospective validation. No direct relationship between TCR clonality and survival was found, suggesting that a diverse polyclonal response may matter. The cohort was small and heterogeneous, and full blood and tumor sets were available for few patients, with initial-recurrent tumor pairs available for even fewer patients. Higher estimated pretreatment TIL content predicted longer time to progression and overall survival after dendritic cell vaccination.

Trimming takes 0 bases off V and 2 bases off J; junction bases not matched to a gene: 9. Reading from cysteine to phenylalanine, the CDR3 counts 17 amino acids. Of all the DNA, just the CDR3 is kept, 51 bases in frame from base 1. CDR1 and CDR2 are read off the germline V gene as SGHNT and YENEEA. Note on this clone: Which antigen it targets is not known. Per-nucleotide qualities are absent, and no much larger clonotype sits a single base away.

The time point label here, explained by the study, means: after dendritic cell vaccination, including at tumor progression/relapse. Selection of patients required sufficient residual fresh-frozen tumor tissue and over two years of available survival data. An isocitrate dehydrogenase mutation was not carried by any of the glioblastoma patients, although molecular status was otherwise variable. PBMC were collected before vaccination, two weeks after the third vaccination, and at tumor progression when it occurred. The Qiagen DNeasy Blood extraction Kit was used to extract genomic DNA. Using the immunoSEQ assay, TCRB CDR3 regions were amplified from 1.5 to 2 micrograms of genomic DNA, or from all available DNA when less than that was on hand. The multiplex PCR employed 60 forward primers targeting TCR V beta segments and 13 reverse primers targeting J beta segments. Synthetic control templates were spiked into each sample at limiting dilution to estimate reads per starting template. Reads of 87 bp were generated by sequencing on the Illumina HiSeq System. In the paper's pipeline: To remove PCR and sequencing errors, closely related sequences were merged with a nearest neighbor algorithm. TCR overlap was defined as the percentage of unique tumor TCR beta sequences that were also found in the peripheral blood of the same patient. This is the immuneACCESS table as TCRdb keeps it, with only in-frame sequences that have V and J called. A part of the clones is gone; compared with another copy, unresolved V genes explain less than half, and the rest is unexplained. The V and J calls and clone size come from that table; D and trimming were worked out from the DNA. The sample has about 64,000 clones on record, roughly nine tenths of them singletons. In total, the top ten clones hold 9.5% to 13% of the sample.

The receptor was isolated from a human donor with glioblastoma. The sample here was blood, taken after dendritic cell vaccination. The chain was built from TRBV11-3 and TRBJ2-5; 7 middle bases align to TRBD2. In nucleotide form, the sequence is TGTGCCAGCAGCTTAGAACGGTGGCTAGCGGATCAAGAGACCCAGTACTTC. This sequence encodes CASSLERWLADQETQYF.